One and the same sample provided the 13 T cell receptor beta chains below, sequenced in a study of control samples from healthy donors and cancer patients. The protocol was immunoSEQ multiplex PCR, while the TCRdb copy is restricted to in-frame clones and leaves out a portion. The table records approximately 84,000 clones, roughly 86% of them present only once. Sequenced sample: blood. The receptors were sampled from a woman aged 55-70 years in good health.

Only one count was recorded for this clone. This chain connects TRBV7-2 to TRBJ2-6, with 7 bases that match TRBD1. The CDR3 has 15 residues. With V trimmed by 3 bases and J by 2 bases, 1 base remained unmatched. Germline lookup yields CDR1 SGHTA and CDR2 FQGNSA. DNA for the CDR3: TGTGCCAGCAGCTTCGACAGGGCTGGGGCCAACGTCCTGACTTTC. Translated, it gives CASSFDRAGANVLTF.

This clone came up once. The chain is built from TRBV19 and TRBJ1-4, with TRBD1 matching 9 bases. The V segment lost 6 bases and the J segment 8 bases; nucleotides outside the gene matches: 7. This CDR3 has 14 amino acids. Germline-derived CDR1 and CDR2 are LNHDA and SQIVND (reference sequence). The CDR3 DNA follows: TGTGCCAGTAGGAGGGACAGGGATCAGGAAAAACTGTTTTTT. Its translation: CASRRDRDQEKLFF.

This clone has a handful of counts. The gene calls are TRBV11-2 and TRBJ2-1; no definite D call. Germline assignment: CDR1 SGHAT and CDR2 FQNNGV. The V end was cut by 1 base, the J end by 2 bases, with 6 bases between. The CDR3 runs 14 residues. The CDR3 bases are TGTGCCAGCAGCTTAGTTGGGGCCTACAATGAGCAGTTCTTC. Translation: CASSLVGAYNEQFF.

A few counts support this clone. The chain is built from TRBV4-2 and TRBJ1-5; tentatively, D is TRBD1 (6 bases). Germline values: CDR1 LGHNA, CDR2 YNFKEQ. CDR3 length equals 16 residues. V lost 4 bases, J lost 0 bases, and 13 bases lay in between. As DNA, the CDR3 is TGTGCCAGCAGCCGAATACAGGGCAATAGCAATCAGCCCCAGCATTTT. As protein: CASSRIQGNSNQPQHF.

V usage is TRBV7-2 and J usage is TRBJ2-1, with D tentatively TRBD1 (6 bases). V was cut by 3 bases and J by 6 bases, with 18 bases left in between. The CDR3 spans 16 residues. CDR1 is SGHTA, CDR2 FQGNSA, per germline. The CDR3 loop is CASSFFPGTSFNEQFF. The CDR3 DNA is TGTGCCAGCAGCTTTTTCCCTGGGACATCTTTCAATGAGCAGTTCTTC.

The V gene is TRBV11-2, the J gene TRBJ2-3, with 11 bases that match TRBD2. Germline CDR1 is SGHAT and CDR2 is FQNNGV. Unmatched junction bases numbered 2, after V lost 5 bases and J lost 4 bases. There are 14 residues in the CDR3. The CDR3 region has the DNA TGTGCCAGCAGCATTAGCGGGAGGGCAGATACGCAGTATTTT. This codes for CASSISGRADTQYF.

V and J are TRBV28 and TRBJ1-4; D is undetermined. CDR3 length: 15 amino acids. The germline CDR1 and CDR2 sequences are MDHEN and SYDVKM. The V and J ends lost 5 bases and 9 bases respectively, with 19 bases between them. CDR3 loop: CASSPPGSGGKKLFF. CDR3 coding DNA: TGTGCCAGCAGTCCGCCGGGGTCGGGAGGAAAAAAACTGTTTTTT.

The CDR3 is CASSLEGLAGGTDTQYF. The CDR3 DNA follows: TGCGCCAGCAGCTTGGAGGGACTAGCGGGGGGGACAGATACGCAGTATTTT. V gene TRBV5-1 combines with J gene TRBJ2-3; TRBD2 matches at 16 bases. With V trimmed by 0 bases and J by 3 bases, 1 base remained unmatched. The CDR3 has 17 residues. Germline V CDR1 and CDR2: SGHRS, YFSETQ.

V and J are TRBV5-1 and TRBJ1-1, with D unclear. The germline V gene encodes CDR1 SGHRS and CDR2 YFSETQ. The CDR3 runs to 12 residues. The V end lost 2 bases, the J end lost 7 bases, and 9 bases lay between the germline ends. The CDR3 region is CASSFLYGEAFF. CDR3 coding DNA: TGCGCCAGCAGCTTTTTATACGGTGAAGCTTTCTTT.

The chain employs TRBV7-9 and TRBJ1-6; 9 nucleotides align to TRBD1. Trimming cost V 3 bases and J 3 bases; bases outside gene matches: 3. The CDR3 runs 16 residues. Germline V gene sequence: CDR1 SEHNR, CDR2 FQNEAQ (reference sequence). The CDR3: CASSFGQGFYNSPLHF. The CDR3 bases are TGTGCCAGCAGCTTTGGACAGGGGTTCTATAATTCACCCCTCCACTTT.

V usage is TRBV19 and J usage is TRBJ1-1, with D unclear. CDR3 length: 15 residues. Looked up from germline, CDR1 is LNHDA and CDR2 is SQIVND (reference sequence). The V gene lost 4 bases and the J gene lost 1 base, with 13 bases spanning the gap. The CDR3, as DNA: TGTGCCAGTAGTACCCCGAGTCGTGGGAACACTGAAGCTTTCTTT. Translating gives CASSTPSRGNTEAFF. Using reference TRBV19 and TRBJ1-1 for the parts outside the CDR3, the full variable domain is DGGITQSPKYLFRKEGQNVTLSCEQNLNHDAMYWYRQDPGQGLRLIYYSQIVNDFQKGDIAEGYSVSREKKESFPLTVTSAQKNPTAFYLCASSTPSRGNTEAFFGQGTRLTVV.

The chain joins TRBV3-1 (or the pseudogene TRBV3-2) to TRBJ1-3, with unresolved D. CDR1 and CDR2 (germline): LGHDT, YNNKEL (reference sequence). This CDR3 spans 14 amino acids. Trimming shortened V by 2 bases and J by 0 bases, and 5 bases separated the two germline ends. The CDR3 is CASSQQYSGNTIYF. The CDR3 DNA is TGTGCCAGCAGCCAACAGTACTCTGGAAACACCATATATTTT.

J is TRBJ1-1 and V is TRBV19; tentatively, D is TRBD1 (6 bases). Germline values: CDR1 LNHDA, CDR2 SQIVND (reference sequence). The CDR3 is made up of 14 amino acids. The V end was cut by 3 bases, the J end by 3 bases, with 11 bases between. CDR3 nucleotides: TGTGCCAGTAGTATTGTCGGGGGCTACACTGAAGCTTTCTTT. Encoded protein: CASSIVGGYTEAFF.